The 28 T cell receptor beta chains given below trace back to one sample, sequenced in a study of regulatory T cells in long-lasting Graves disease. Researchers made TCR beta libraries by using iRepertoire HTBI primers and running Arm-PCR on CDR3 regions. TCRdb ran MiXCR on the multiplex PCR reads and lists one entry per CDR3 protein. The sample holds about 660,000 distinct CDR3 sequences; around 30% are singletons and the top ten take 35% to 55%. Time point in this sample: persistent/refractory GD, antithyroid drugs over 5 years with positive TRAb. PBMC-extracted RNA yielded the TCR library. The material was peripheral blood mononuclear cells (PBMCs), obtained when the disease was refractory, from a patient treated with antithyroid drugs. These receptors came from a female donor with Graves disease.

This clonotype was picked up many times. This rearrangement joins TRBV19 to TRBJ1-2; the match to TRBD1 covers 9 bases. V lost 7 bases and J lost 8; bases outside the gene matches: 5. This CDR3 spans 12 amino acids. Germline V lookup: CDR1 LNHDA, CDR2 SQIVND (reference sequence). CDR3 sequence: CASTPDRGGYTF. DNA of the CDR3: TGTGCCAGTACCCCAGACAGGGGGGGCTACACCTTC. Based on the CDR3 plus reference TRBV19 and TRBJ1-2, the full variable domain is DGGITQSPKYLFRKEGQNVTLSCEQNLNHDAMYWYRQDPGQGLRLIYYSQIVNDFQKGDIAEGYSVSREKKESFPLTVTSAQKNPTAFYLCASTPDRGGYTFGSGTRLTVV.

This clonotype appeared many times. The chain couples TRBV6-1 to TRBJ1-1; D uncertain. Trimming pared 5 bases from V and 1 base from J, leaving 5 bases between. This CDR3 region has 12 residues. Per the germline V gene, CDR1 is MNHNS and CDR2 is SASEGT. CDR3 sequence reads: CASSMGNTEAFF. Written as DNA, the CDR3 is TGTGCCAGCAGTATGGGGAACACTGAAGCTTTCTTT.

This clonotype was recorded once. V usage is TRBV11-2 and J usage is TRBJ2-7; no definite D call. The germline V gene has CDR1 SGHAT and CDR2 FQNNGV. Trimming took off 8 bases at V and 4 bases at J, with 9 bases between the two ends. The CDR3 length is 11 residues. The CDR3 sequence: CASGHVYEQYF. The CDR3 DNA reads TGTGCCAGCGGCCACGTGTACGAGCAGTACTTC.

CDR3 in amino acids: CASCRGPDQPQHF. The CDR3 coding sequence is TGTGCCAGCTGCAGGGGCCCAGATCAGCCCCAGCATTTT. The chain couples TRBV6-1 to TRBJ1-5; D possibly corresponds to TRBD1 (6 bases). Germline loops: CDR1 MNHNS, CDR2 SASEGT. V lost 8 bases and J 5 bases, leaving 13 bases between the germline ends. CDR3 length: 13 residues.

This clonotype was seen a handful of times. For the CDR3, the DNA is TGTGCCAGCAGTGCAGGGACTAGCGGAACCTCCTACGAGCAGTACTTC. This sequence encodes CASSAGTSGTSYEQYF. V gene TRBV6-1 combines with J gene TRBJ2-7; 11 positions match TRBD2. The CDR3 runs to 16 residues. The J segment lost 0 bases and the V segment lost 4 bases, leaving 5 bases of the junction unmatched. Germline V gene sequence: CDR1 MNHNS, CDR2 SASEGT.

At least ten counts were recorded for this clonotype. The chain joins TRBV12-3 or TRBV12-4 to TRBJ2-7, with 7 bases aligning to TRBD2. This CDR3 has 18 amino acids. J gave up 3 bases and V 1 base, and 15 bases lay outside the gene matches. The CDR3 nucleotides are TGTGCCAGCAGTTTAGACCCCATTGGCGGGAGAAGGCGCTACGAGCAGTACTTC. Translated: CASSLDPIGGRRRYEQYF.

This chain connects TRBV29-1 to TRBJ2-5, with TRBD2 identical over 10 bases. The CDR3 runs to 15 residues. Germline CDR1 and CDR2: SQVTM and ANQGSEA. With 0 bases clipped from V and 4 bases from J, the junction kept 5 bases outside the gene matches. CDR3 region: CSVEDLWTSGETQYF. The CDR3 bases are TGCAGCGTTGAAGATCTATGGACTAGCGGAGAGACCCAGTACTTC.

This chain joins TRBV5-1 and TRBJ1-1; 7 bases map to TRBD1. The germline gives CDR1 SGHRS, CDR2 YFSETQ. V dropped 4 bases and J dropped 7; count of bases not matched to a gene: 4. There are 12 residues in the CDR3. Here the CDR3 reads CASSSDRVEAFF. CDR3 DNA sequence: TGCGCCAGCAGCAGCGACAGGGTTGAAGCTTTCTTT.

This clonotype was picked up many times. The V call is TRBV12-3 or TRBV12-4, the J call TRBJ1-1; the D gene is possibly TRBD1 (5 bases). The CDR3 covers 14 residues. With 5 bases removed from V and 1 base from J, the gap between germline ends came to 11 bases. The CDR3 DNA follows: TGTGCCAGCAGTCCACAGGTAAAGAACACTGAAGCTTTCTTT. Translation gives CASSPQVKNTEAFF.

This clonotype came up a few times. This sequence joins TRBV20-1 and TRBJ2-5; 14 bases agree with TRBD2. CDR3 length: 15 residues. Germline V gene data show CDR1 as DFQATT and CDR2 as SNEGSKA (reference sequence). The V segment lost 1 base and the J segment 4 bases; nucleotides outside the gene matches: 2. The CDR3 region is CSARGGTSGRETQYF. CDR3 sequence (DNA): TGCAGTGCTAGAGGGGGGACTAGCGGGAGAGAGACCCAGTACTTC.

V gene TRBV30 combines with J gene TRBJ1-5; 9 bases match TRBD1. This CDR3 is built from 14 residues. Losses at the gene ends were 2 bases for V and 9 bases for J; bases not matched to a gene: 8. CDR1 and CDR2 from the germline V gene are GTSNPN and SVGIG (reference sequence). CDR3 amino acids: CAWSPGQGHRPQHF. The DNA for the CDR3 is TGTGCCTGGAGTCCCGGACAGGGGCATCGGCCCCAGCATTTT.

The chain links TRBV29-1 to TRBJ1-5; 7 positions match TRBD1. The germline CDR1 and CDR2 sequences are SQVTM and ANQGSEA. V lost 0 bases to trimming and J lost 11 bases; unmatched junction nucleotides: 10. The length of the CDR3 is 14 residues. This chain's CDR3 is CSVEETGSGGSQHF. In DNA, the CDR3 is TGCAGCGTTGAAGAAACAGGGTCAGGGGGGTCCCAGCATTTT.

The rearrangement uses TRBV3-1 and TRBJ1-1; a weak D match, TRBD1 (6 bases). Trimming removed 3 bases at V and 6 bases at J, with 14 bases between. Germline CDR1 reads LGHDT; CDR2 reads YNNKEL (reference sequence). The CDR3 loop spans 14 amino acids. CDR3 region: CASSQVGGRAEAFF. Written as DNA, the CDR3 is TGTGCCAGCAGCCAGGTGGGGGGGCGGGCTGAAGCTTTCTTT. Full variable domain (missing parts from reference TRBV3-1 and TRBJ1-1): DTAVSQTPKYLVTQMGNDKSIKCEQNLGHDTMYWYKQDSKKFLKIMFSYNNKELIINETVPNRFSPKSPDKAHLNLHINSLELGDSAVYFCASSQVGGRAEAFFGQGTRLTVV.

DNA of the CDR3: TGTGCCAGCAGCGATACCATGACAGGTTCCCTTAACTATGGCTACACCTTC. Translated, it gives CASSDTMTGSLNYGYTF. This chain uses TRBV27 with TRBJ1-2, with D maybe TRBD1 (6 bases). V lost 6 bases, J lost 1 base, and 21 bases lay in between. The germline V gene encodes CDR1 MNHEY and CDR2 SMNVEV (reference sequence). The CDR3 runs 17 residues.

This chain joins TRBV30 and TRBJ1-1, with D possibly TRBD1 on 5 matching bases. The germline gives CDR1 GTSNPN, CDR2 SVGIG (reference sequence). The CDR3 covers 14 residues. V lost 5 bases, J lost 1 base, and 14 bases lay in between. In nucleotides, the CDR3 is TGTGCCTGGTCTCCGGGGCTGACGAACACTGAAGCTTTCTTT. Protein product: CAWSPGLTNTEAFF. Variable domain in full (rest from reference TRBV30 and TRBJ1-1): SQTIHQWPATLVQPVGSPLSLECTVEGTSNPNLYWYRQAAGRGLQLLFYSVGIGQISSEVPQNLSASRPQDRQFILSSKKLLLSDSGFYLCAWSPGLTNTEAFFGQGTRLTVV.

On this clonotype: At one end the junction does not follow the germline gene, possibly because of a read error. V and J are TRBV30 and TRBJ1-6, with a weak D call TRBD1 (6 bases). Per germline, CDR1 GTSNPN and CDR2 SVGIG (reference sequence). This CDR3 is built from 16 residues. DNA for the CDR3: TGTGCCTGGAGTAAGGGGGGCGTTGTTCGCAATTCATCCCTCCACTTT. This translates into CAWSKGGVVRNSSLHF.

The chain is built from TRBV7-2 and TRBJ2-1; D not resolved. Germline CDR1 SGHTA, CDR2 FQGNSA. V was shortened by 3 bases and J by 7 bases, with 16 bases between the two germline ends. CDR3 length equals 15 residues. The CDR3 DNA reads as TGTGCCAGCAGCTTGGCTGGAGCTCGTCCTAATGAGCAGTTCTTC. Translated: CASSLAGARPNEQFF.

The CDR3 reads CASPSGAGNTIYF. The CDR3 DNA reads as TGTGCCAGCCCTTCAGGGGCTGGAAACACCATATATTTT. V is TRBV28 and J is TRBJ1-3; possible D gene TRBD1, 6 bases. Germline V CDR1 and CDR2: MDHEN, SYDVKM. Trimming left V 8 bases short and J 2 bases short, with 10 bases between. The CDR3 extends over 13 amino acids. The full variable domain, in which reference TRBV28 and TRBJ1-3 provide the parts outside the CDR3, is DVKVTQSSRYLVKRTGEKVFLECVQDMDHENMFWYRQDPGLGLRLIYFSYDVKMKEKGDIPEGYSVSREKKERFSLILESASTNQTSMYLCASPSGAGNTIYFGEGSWLTVV.

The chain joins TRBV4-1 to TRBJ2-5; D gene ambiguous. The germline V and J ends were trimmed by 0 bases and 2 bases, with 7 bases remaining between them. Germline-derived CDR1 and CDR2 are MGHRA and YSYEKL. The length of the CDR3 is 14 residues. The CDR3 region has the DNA TGCGCCAGCAGCCAAGAAGCGCGGCAAGAGACCCAGTACTTC. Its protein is CASSQEARQETQYF.

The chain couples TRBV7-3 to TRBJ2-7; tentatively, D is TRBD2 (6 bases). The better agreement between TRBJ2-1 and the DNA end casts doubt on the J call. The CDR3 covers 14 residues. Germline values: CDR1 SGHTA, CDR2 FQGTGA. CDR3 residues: CASSSSGPGDEQFF. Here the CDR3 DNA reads TGTGCCAGCAGCAGTAGCGGCCCTGGGGATGAGCAGTTCTTC.

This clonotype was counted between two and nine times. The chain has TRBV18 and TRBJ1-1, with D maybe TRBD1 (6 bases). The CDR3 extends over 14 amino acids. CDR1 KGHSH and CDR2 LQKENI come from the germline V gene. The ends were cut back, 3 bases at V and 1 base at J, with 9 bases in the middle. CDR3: CASSPTGWNTEAFF. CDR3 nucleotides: TGTGCCAGCTCACCGACAGGCTGGAACACTGAAGCTTTCTTT.

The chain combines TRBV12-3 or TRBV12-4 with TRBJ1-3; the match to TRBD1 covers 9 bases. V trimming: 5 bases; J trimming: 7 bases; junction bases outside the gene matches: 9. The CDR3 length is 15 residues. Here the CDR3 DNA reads TGTGCCAGCAGTCCTGCGGGACAGGGATTGAACACCATATATTTT. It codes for CASSPAGQGLNTIYF.

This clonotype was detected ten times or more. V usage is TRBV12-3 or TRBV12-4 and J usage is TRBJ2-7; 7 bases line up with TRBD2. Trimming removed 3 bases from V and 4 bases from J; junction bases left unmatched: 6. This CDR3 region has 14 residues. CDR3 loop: CASSFQRELYEQYF. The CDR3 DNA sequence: TGTGCCAGCAGTTTTCAGCGGGAATTGTACGAGCAGTACTTC.

CDR3 sequence (DNA): TGTGCCAGCAGTTACTGGGGCGGCGAGCAGTACTTC. Amino acid sequence: CASSYWGGEQYF. The gene calls are TRBV6-5 and TRBJ2-7, with D maybe TRBD1 (5 bases). The germline V gene has CDR1 MNHEY and CDR2 SVGAGI. The CDR3 has 12 amino acids. V lost 1 base and J 6 bases, leaving 7 bases between the germline ends.

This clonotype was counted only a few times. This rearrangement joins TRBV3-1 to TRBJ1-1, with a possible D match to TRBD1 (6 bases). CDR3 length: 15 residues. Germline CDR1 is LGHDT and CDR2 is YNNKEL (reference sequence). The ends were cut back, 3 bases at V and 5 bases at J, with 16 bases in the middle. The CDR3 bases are TGTGCCAGCAGCCAGTTCGGGGGGCTAATTACTGAAGCTTTCTTT. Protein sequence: CASSQFGGLITEAFF.

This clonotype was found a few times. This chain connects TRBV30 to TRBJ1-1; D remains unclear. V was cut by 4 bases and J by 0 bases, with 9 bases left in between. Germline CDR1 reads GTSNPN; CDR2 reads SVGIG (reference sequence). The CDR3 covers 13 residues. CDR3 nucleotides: TGTGCCTGGACCAGTCGGGTGAACACTGAAGCTTTCTTT. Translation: CAWTSRVNTEAFF.

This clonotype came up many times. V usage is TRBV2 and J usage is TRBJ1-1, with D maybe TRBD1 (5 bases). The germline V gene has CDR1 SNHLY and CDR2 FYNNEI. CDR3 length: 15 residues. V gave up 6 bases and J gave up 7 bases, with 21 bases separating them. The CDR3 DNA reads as TGTGCCAGCAGGAAAATGACCGTCGGGCAGGGTGAAGCTTTCTTT. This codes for CASRKMTVGQGEAFF.

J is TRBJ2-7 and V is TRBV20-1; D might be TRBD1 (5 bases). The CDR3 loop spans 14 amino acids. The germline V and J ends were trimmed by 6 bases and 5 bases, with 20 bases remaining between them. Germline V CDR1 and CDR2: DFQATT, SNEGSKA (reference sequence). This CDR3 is CSAHSNTGGHEQYF. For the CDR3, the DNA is TGCAGTGCCCACTCTAACACAGGCGGTCACGAGCAGTACTTC.